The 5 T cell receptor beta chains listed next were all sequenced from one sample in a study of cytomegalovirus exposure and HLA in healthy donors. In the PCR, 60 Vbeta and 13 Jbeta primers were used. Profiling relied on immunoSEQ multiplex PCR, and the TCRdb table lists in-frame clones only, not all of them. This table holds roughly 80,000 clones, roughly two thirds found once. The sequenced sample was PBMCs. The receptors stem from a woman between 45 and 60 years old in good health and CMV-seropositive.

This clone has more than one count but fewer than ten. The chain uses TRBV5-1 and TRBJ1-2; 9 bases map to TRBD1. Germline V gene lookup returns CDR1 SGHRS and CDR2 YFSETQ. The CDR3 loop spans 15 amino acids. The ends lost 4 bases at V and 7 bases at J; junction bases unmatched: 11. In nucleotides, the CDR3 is TGCGCCAGCAGCCTTCGGGACAGGGTCGTGGGTGGCTACACCTTC. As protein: CASSLRDRVVGGYTF.

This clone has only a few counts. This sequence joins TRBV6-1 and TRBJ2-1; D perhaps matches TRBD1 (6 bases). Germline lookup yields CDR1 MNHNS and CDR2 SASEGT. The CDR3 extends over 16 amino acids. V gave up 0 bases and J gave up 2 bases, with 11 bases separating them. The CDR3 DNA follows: TGTGCCAGCAGTGAAGCCTCGGGACAACCCTACAATGAGCAGTTCTTC. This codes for CASSEASGQPYNEQFF.

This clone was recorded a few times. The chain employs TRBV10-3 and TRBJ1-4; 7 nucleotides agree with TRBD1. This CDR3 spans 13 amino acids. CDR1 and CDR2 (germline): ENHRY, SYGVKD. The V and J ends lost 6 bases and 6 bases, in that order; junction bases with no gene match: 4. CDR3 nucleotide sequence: TGTGCCATCAGGGGAACAGGGGATGAAAAACTGTTTTTT. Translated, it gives CAIRGTGDEKLFF.

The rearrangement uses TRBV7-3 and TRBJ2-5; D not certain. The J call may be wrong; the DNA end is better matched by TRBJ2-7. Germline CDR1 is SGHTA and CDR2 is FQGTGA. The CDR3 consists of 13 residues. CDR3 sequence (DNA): TGTGCCAGCAGCTTAGCTCTCTGGGGCGAGCAGTACTTC. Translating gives CASSLALWGEQYF.

CDR3 region: CASSPPRTGPTDTQYF. CDR3 bases: TGTGCCAGCAGCCCACCCCGGACAGGACCCACAGATACGCAGTATTTT. This rearrangement joins TRBV13 to TRBJ2-3, with TRBD1 matching over 7 bases. With V trimmed by 5 bases and J by 2 bases, 10 bases remained unmatched. The CDR3 loop spans 16 amino acids. Germline CDR1 PRHDT, CDR2 FYEKMQ (reference sequence).